This TCR beta chain was retrieved from a study of cytomegalovirus exposure and HLA in healthy donors. Study as a whole: Membership in the Caucasian-associated ancestry cluster was found for around four fifths of 300 to 500 genotyped donors. Whole-study results and caveats: Another analysis was done later, and it associated approximately 15,000 TCR beta sequences with HLA alleles at 0.05 false discovery rate.

It was with 60 Vbeta and 13 Jbeta primers that the PCR ran. Original methodology: About 10 million shared chains were among the approximately 80 million unique TCR beta chains that a later analysis counted. TCRdb's copy holds only in-frame clones and misses some; the assay was immunoSEQ multiplex PCR. The V and J calls and clone size are taken from that table; D and trimming were inferred from the DNA. The sample has approximately 150,000 clones, about 75% seen once. In regard to this clone: The target antigen is unknown.

CDR3 size: 15 residues. With 4 bases removed from V and 3 bases from J, the gap between germline ends came to 16 bases. Germline loops: CDR1 SGHTS, CDR2 YDEGEE. The chain is built from TRBV5-8 and TRBJ1-1, with D maybe TRBD1 (6 bases). Sequencing was done on a sample of PBMCs. The TCR comes from a middle-aged man in good health and CMV-seronegative. The CDR3 here is CASSLRGHWDTEAFF. The DNA of the CDR3 is TGTGCCAGCAGCCTGAGGGGACACTGGGACACTGAAGCTTTCTTT.